A selection of T cell receptor beta chains follows, all from one sample in a study of blood T cell repertoires in COVID-19. Generated by immunoSEQ multiplex PCR, the TCRdb table keeps only in-frame clones and is missing some. The sample carries about 250,000 clones, about 87% recorded once. Input material: PBMCs or T cells enriched from blood (not recorded which). All receptors come from a woman between 50 and 59 years old who had recovered from COVID-19. CDR3s include the opening cysteine and the closing phenylalanine or tryptophan. D genes are given only for firm matches. Size values are once, few and many counts, or a class for expanded clones, and some rows have none.

>-|TRBV11-3|-|TRBJ2-1
CASSQQGQAYNEQFF
TGTGCCAGCAGCCAACAGGGTCAGGCCTACAATGAGCAGTTCTTC
>-|TRBV30|-|TRBJ1-1
CACPGETVKTEAFF
TGTGCCTGTCCGGGGGAAACGGTCAAGACTGAAGCTTTCTTT
>TRBD1|TRBV28|-|TRBJ1-6
CASSFTGGEGGGSPLHF
TGTGCCAGCAGTTTCACAGGGGGCGAAGGTGGAGGGTCACCCCTCCACTTT
>TRBD2|TRBV14|-|TRBJ2-2
CASSHVVAGRNTGELFF
TGTGCCAGCAGCCACGTAGTAGCGGGACGGAACACCGGGGAGCTGTTTTTT
>TRBD1|TRBV10-3|once|TRBJ1-5
CAISSGTGGSQPQHF
TGTGCCATCAGCTCCGGGACAGGGGGCAGTCAGCCCCAGCATTTT
>-|TRBV4-1|-|TRBJ2-3
CASSQESLWDTQYF
TGCGCCAGCAGCCAAGAGAGCCTCTGGGATACGCAGTATTTT
>-|TRBV19|-|TRBJ2-1
CASSDRDSWEEWEQFF
TGTGCCAGTAGTGACCGGGACAGTTGGGAGGAATGGGAGCAGTTCTTC
>TRBD1|TRBV28|-|TRBJ2-7
CASSLTGQSESSYEQYF
TGTGCCAGCAGTTTAACGGGACAGAGCGAAAGCTCCTACGAGCAGTACTTC
>TRBD2|TRBV5-1|-|TRBJ2-3
CASSAGRLAGNTDTQYF
TGCGCCAGCAGCGCGGGAAGACTAGCGGGGAACACAGATACGCAGTATTTT
>TRBD2|TRBV19|once|TRBJ2-1
CATYHPGTSGSYEQFF
TGTGCCACCTACCATCCCGGGACTAGCGGGAGCTATGAGCAGTTCTTC
>TRBD2|TRBV13|-|TRBJ2-2
CASSLDRTSGFGELFF
TGTGCCAGCAGCTTAGACCGGACTAGCGGGTTCGGGGAGCTGTTTTTT
>-|TRBV28|-|TRBJ1-2
CASSLLNGYTF
TGTGCCAGCAGTTTATTAAATGGCTACACCTTC
>-|TRBV7-6|-|TRBJ2-5
CASSPNVEETQYF
TGTGCCAGCAGCCCCAATGTGGAGGAGACCCAGTACTTC
>TRBD2|TRBV10-2|-|TRBJ2-3
CASRLAGGIDTQYF
TGCGCCAGCAGACTAGCGGGAGGGATCGATACGCAGTATTTT
>-|TRBV30|-|TRBJ1-5
CAWTTGTQPQHF
TGTGCCTGGACCACAGGGACTCAGCCCCAGCATTTT
>TRBD1|TRBV7-9|-|TRBJ2-1
CASSLGGQGAYNEQFF
TGTGCCAGCAGCTTAGGGGGACAGGGGGCCTACAATGAGCAGTTCTTC
>-|TRBV28|-|TRBJ1-6
CASSLRQGKGSYNSPLHF
TGTGCCAGCAGTTTGCGGCAGGGGAAGGGGTCCTATAATTCACCCCTCCACTTT
>-|TRBV6-5|-|TRBJ2-7
CASSPYRYEQYF
TGTGCCAGCAGCCCCTACCGCTACGAGCAGTACTTC
>-|TRBV5-1|-|TRBJ2-3
CASRATGVTDTQYF
TGCGCCAGCAGAGCTACGGGGGTGACAGATACGCAGTATTTT
>TRBD1|TRBV5-8|-|TRBJ1-3
CASSAGQGARGNTIYF
TGTGCCAGCAGCGCCGGACAGGGGGCGCGGGGAAACACCATATATTTT
>-|TRBV4-1|-|TRBJ2-5
CASSQGLLETQYF
TGCGCCAGCAGCCAGGGCCTATTAGAGACCCAGTACTTC
>TRBD1|TRBV27|-|TRBJ1-6
CASRGQGNYSPLHF
TGTGCCAGCAGAGGACAGGGAAATTATTCACCCCTCCACTTT
>-|TRBV19|few|TRBJ2-7
CASSTRGSGYEQYF
TGTGCCAGTAGTACCCGAGGAAGTGGCTACGAGCAGTACTTC
>-|TRBV7-9|-|TRBJ1-1
CASSPRREGNTEAFF
TGTGCCAGCAGCCCCCGCAGGGAAGGGAACACTGAAGCTTTCTTT
>-|TRBV6-2/TRBV6-3|-|TRBJ2-7
CASSVSQVSYEQYF
TGTGCCAGCAGCGTATCACAGGTCTCCTACGAGCAGTACTTC
>TRBD1|TRBV24-1|-|TRBJ2-7
CATSDPGQASYEQYF
TGTGCCACCAGTGACCCGGGACAGGCTTCCTACGAGCAGTACTTC
>TRBD1|TRBV29-1|-|TRBJ2-3
CSVGVTGGGADTQYF
TGCAGCGTTGGCGTCACAGGGGGCGGTGCAGATACGCAGTATTTT
>-|TRBV28|-|TRBJ1-2
CASMAGGASSHGGYGYTF
TGTGCCAGTATGGCGGGGGGGGCTTCTTCTCACGGTGGGTATGGCTACACCTTC
>-|TRBV28|-|TRBJ1-6
CASSRQALLRSPLHF
TGTGCCAGCAGTCGACAGGCCTTGCTTCGGTCACCCCTCCACTTT
>TRBD1|TRBV9|-|TRBJ2-3
CASSVHSGTASTDTQYF
TGTGCCAGCAGCGTACACTCCGGGACAGCTTCGACAGATACGCAGTATTTT
>-|TRBV11-3|-|TRBJ2-1
CASSRSAGLWDEQFF
TGTGCCAGCAGTAGGTCGGCAGGCCTTTGGGATGAGCAGTTCTTC
>-|TRBV4-3|-|TRBJ2-5
CASSQDYRFGGVGETQYF
TGCGCCAGCAGCCAAGATTATCGTTTTGGTGGAGTTGGAGAGACCCAGTACTTC
>-|TRBV24-1|-|TRBJ1-2
CATSDSNSATWVGYTF
TGTGCCACCAGTGATTCCAACAGTGCTACCTGGGTTGGCTACACCTTC
>-|TRBV28|-|TRBJ2-1
CASSQQGPNEQFF
TGTGCCAGCAGTCAACAGGGTCCCAATGAGCAGTTCTTC
>-|TRBV7-3|few|TRBJ2-3
CASSLDWRDTQYF
TGTGCCAGCAGCTTAGACTGGCGAGATACGCAGTATTTT
>TRBD2|TRBV9|once|TRBJ2-2
CASSVSGLAGRAGELFF
TGTGCCAGCAGCGTCTCGGGACTAGCGGGAAGGGCCGGGGAGCTGTTTTTT
>-|TRBV18|-|TRBJ1-2
CASSPKQGQNYGYTF
TGTGCCAGCTCTCCTAAGCAGGGCCAGAACTATGGCTACACCTTC
>-|TRBV2|-|TRBJ2-1
CASSVTEASYNEQFF
TGTGCCAGCAGTGTAACCGAGGCGTCCTACAATGAGCAGTTCTTC
>-|TRBV20-1|-|TRBJ1-1
CSAWGQEAFF
TGCAGTGCTTGGGGGCAGGAAGCTTTCTTT
>-|TRBV7-8|-|TRBJ2-2
CASSPRGASTGELFF
TGTGCCAGCAGCCCCAGGGGCGCGAGCACCGGGGAGCTGTTTTTT
>-|TRBV27|-|TRBJ1-1
CASSFKGRTDTEAFF
TGTGCCAGCAGTTTTAAGGGAAGGACTGACACTGAAGCTTTCTTT
>TRBD2|TRBV9|-|TRBJ2-1
CASSVDSGAYNEQFF
TGTGCCAGCAGCGTAGACAGCGGGGCCTACAATGAGCAGTTCTTC
>-|TRBV19|-|TRBJ2-6
CASKPPQARSGANVLTF
TGTGCCAGTAAACCCCCCCAGGCGCGCTCTGGGGCCAACGTCCTGACTTTC
>TRBD2|TRBV7-2|-|TRBJ2-3
CASSLALAADTQYF
TGTGCCAGCAGCTTAGCACTAGCGGCAGATACGCAGTATTTT
>-|TRBV10-2|-|TRBJ2-2
CATRTPNTGELFF
TGCGCCACCAGGACACCGAACACCGGGGAGCTGTTTTTT
>-|TRBV9|-|TRBJ2-1
CASSPWVGGEQFF
TGTGCCAGCAGCCCCTGGGTGGGGGGTGAGCAGTTCTTC
>-|TRBV6-2/TRBV6-3|-|TRBJ1-5
CASSYPPGARGNQPQHF
TGTGCCAGCAGTTACCCCCCAGGGGCGCGAGGCAATCAGCCCCAGCATTTT
>-|TRBV6-1|-|TRBJ1-5
CASTEQFSNQPQHF
TGTGCCAGCACTGAACAGTTCTCCAATCAGCCCCAGCATTTT
>-|TRBV18|many|TRBJ1-1
CASSNGRGMNTEAFF
TGTGCCAGCTCCAACGGCCGGGGGATGAACACTGAAGCTTTCTTT
>TRBD2|TRBV3-1/TRBV3-2|-|TRBJ2-7
CASSRTAGESEQYF
TGTGCCAGCAGCCGAACAGCGGGAGAGAGCGAGCAGTACTTC
>-|TRBV5-8|-|TRBJ1-6
CASSSQTLLGNSPLHF
TGTGCCAGCAGCTCCCAGACTCTTCTCGGGAATTCACCCCTCCACTTT
>TRBD2|TRBV19|-|TRBJ2-3
CASSDQLAASTDTQYF
TGTGCCAGTAGTGACCAACTAGCGGCCTCCACAGATACGCAGTATTTT
>-|TRBV27|once|TRBJ2-7
CASSFLRSYEQYF
TGTGCCAGCAGCTTCTTACGGTCCTACGAGCAGTACTTC